A selection of T cell receptor beta chains follows, all from one sample in a study of blood T cell repertoires in COVID-19. Repertoires were generated with immunoSEQ multiplex PCR, while TCRdb's copy carries only in-frame clones and drops some. This table holds 270,000 or so clones, more than 70% found once. Specimen: peripheral blood. The receptors shown here come from a woman aged 18-29 years with acute or convalescent COVID-19. Each CDR3 is given with its conserved first and last residue. Each record gives: V gene, J gene, CDR3 protein.

V: TRBV28; J: TRBJ1-1; CDR3: CASRSTGNTEAFF
V: TRBV7-3; J: TRBJ2-3; CDR3: CASSLTGARYTDTQYF
V: TRBV27; J: TRBJ2-2; CDR3: CASSLSISAGELFF
V: TRBV29-1; J: TRBJ1-4; CDR3: CSVESWTDNNEKLFF
V: TRBV6-5; J: TRBJ2-1; CDR3: CASTREASYNEQFF
V: TRBV5-8; J: TRBJ2-7; CDR3: CASSFYYAAGVYEQYF
V: TRBV7-6; J: TRBJ2-7; CDR3: CASSVFSEPGNYEQYF
V: TRBV13; J: TRBJ2-7; CDR3: CASSSLTGGASYEQYF
V: TRBV10-3; J: TRBJ2-1; CDR3: CAISEMTGVPYNEQFF
V: TRBV28; J: TRBJ1-4; CDR3: CASTRTEGYEKLFF
V: TRBV30; J: TRBJ2-1; CDR3: CAWSYGGEQFF
V: TRBV4-3; J: TRBJ2-7; CDR3: CASSQVGGQGVGEQYF
V: TRBV5-1; J: TRBJ1-6; CDR3: CASSARDNSPLHF
V: TRBV7-9; J: TRBJ2-7; CDR3: CASSRIQGNYEQYF
V: TRBV7-2; J: TRBJ2-7; CDR3: CASSLGASGPAYEQYF
V: TRBV7-8; J: TRBJ1-5; CDR3: CASSLDRWNNQPQHF
V: TRBV7-6; J: TRBJ2-6; CDR3: CASSLALGGTGANVLTF
V: TRBV11-2; J: TRBJ2-7; CDR3: CASSLGLAESYEQYF
V: TRBV6-6; J: TRBJ1-5; CDR3: CASTPYRDQYQPQHF
V: TRBV28; J: TRBJ1-4; CDR3: CASSLQAGGEKLFF
V: TRBV4-3; J: TRBJ2-3; CDR3: CASSEALAGEGDTQYF
V: TRBV14; J: TRBJ2-7; CDR3: CASGIHRQEQYF
V: TRBV10-1; J: TRBJ2-2; CDR3: CASSGSGGGRYTGELFF
V: TRBV7-2; J: TRBJ2-7; CDR3: CASREAASGTIRQYF